The 31 T cell receptor beta chains below all came from one sample that was sequenced in a study of regulatory T cells in long-lasting Graves disease. Time point specified: persistent/refractory GD, antithyroid drugs over 5 years with positive TRAb. RNA extracted from PBMCs served as the sequencing template. For TCR beta, libraries came from iRepertoire HTBI primers and Arm-PCR of CDR3 regions. In TCRdb, the multiplex PCR reads were re-called with MiXCR into one record per CDR3 protein. Of 650,000 to 850,000 distinct CDR3 sequences listed, roughly 30% are singletons. The sequences come from peripheral blood mononuclear cells (PBMCs), collected when the disease was refractory, from a patient treated with antithyroid drugs. These receptors were collected from a female donor with Graves disease.

This clonotype was found many times. This chain joins TRBV2 and TRBJ1-6; 7 nucleotides line up with TRBD1. The length of the CDR3 is 13 residues. V was pared by 8 bases and J by 7 bases, with 5 bases of the junction left unmatched. Germline V gives CDR1 SNHLY, CDR2 FYNNEI. CDR3 DNA: TGTGCCAGCGAGGACAGGCGAAATTCACCCCTCCACTTT. This encodes CASEDRRNSPLHF.

This clonotype was observed at least ten times. This chain links TRBV6-1 with TRBJ1-2; 8 nucleotides match TRBD1. The junction had 8 bases not matched to a gene; V was cut back by 6 bases and J by 5 bases. CDR3 length: 14 amino acids. Germline CDR1 is MNHNS and CDR2 is SASEGT. The CDR3 is CASRGQGMGYGYTF. The CDR3 coding sequence is TGTGCCAGCAGAGGACAGGGTATGGGATATGGCTACACCTTC.

This chain links TRBV29-1 with TRBJ2-7; maybe TRBD2 (5 bases). Between the trimmed V and J ends, which lost 2 bases and 6 bases, there was a span of 17 bases. Germline lookup yields CDR1 SQVTM and CDR2 ANQGSEA. CDR3 length equals 14 residues. CDR3 nucleotide sequence: TGCAGCGTTGAATTATTGGCCACCGGAGGCGAGCAGTACTTC. Translated, it gives CSVELLATGGEQYF.

The chain combines TRBV2 with TRBJ1-2; a possible D gene is TRBD1 (5 bases). Germline CDR1 is SNHLY and CDR2 is FYNNEI. Trimming cost V 7 bases and J 4 bases, with 19 bases left between them. CDR3 size: 15 residues. CDR3 DNA: TGTGCCAGCAACCCAAACGGGGGGATGGGCTATGGCTACACCTTC. Encoded protein: CASNPNGGMGYGYTF. Combining the CDR3 with reference TRBV2 and TRBJ1-2 gives the whole variable domain EPEVTQTPSHQVTQMGQEVILRCVPISNHLYFYWYRQILGQKVEFLVSFYNNEISEKSEIFDDQFSVERPDGSNFTLKIRSTKLEDSAMYFCASNPNGGMGYGYTFGSGTRLTVV.

The chain has TRBV3-1 and TRBJ1-1; D is perhaps TRBD1 (5 bases). Trimming left V 5 bases short and J 4 bases short, with 14 bases between. Looked up from germline, CDR1 is LGHDT and CDR2 is YNNKEL (reference sequence). The CDR3 is made up of 14 amino acids. CDR3: CASSIGVRGTEAFF. As DNA, the CDR3 is TGTGCCAGCAGCATAGGCGTTAGGGGCACTGAAGCTTTCTTT. The full variable domain, its missing parts supplied by reference TRBV3-1 and TRBJ1-1, is DTAVSQTPKYLVTQMGNDKSIKCEQNLGHDTMYWYKQDSKKFLKIMFSYNNKELIINETVPNRFSPKSPDKAHLNLHINSLELGDSAVYFCASSIGVRGTEAFFGQGTRLTVV.

This clonotype showed up just a few times. The V gene is TRBV20-1, the J gene TRBJ2-5; D is possibly TRBD2 (6 bases). This CDR3 has 15 amino acids. V shed 2 bases and J shed 6 bases, with 19 bases lying between them. Germline lookup yields CDR1 DFQATT and CDR2 SNEGSKA (reference sequence). The chain's CDR3 is CSARLSGRGAKTQYF. The CDR3 region has the DNA TGCAGTGCTAGACTTAGCGGAAGGGGTGCGAAGACCCAGTACTTC.

Many counts were recorded for this clonotype. The V call is TRBV12-3 or TRBV12-4, the J call TRBJ1-5; TRBD1 matches at 8 bases. This CDR3 has 14 residues. J gave up 5 bases and V 5 bases, and 5 bases lay outside the gene matches. The CDR3 sequence: CASSLDREDQPQHF. In DNA, the CDR3 is TGTGCCAGCAGTCTGGACAGGGAGGATCAGCCCCAGCATTTT.

About this clonotype itself: This may arise from a read error, as a much more abundant clone is one base away. The chain recombines TRBV6-2 or TRBV6-3 with TRBJ1-5; D is unclear. The germline V gene encodes CDR1 MNHEY and CDR2 SVGEGT. V lost 2 bases, J lost 0 bases, and 8 bases lay in between. There are 15 residues in the CDR3. CDR3 DNA sequence: TGTGCCAGCAGTTACAAGTCATATAGCAATCAGCCCCAGCATTTT. This encodes CASSYKSYSNQPQHF.

This clonotype was observed a handful of times. The V gene is TRBV11-3, the J gene TRBJ2-3, with D possibly matching TRBD1 (6 bases). The CDR3 has 14 amino acids. V was cut by 6 bases and J by 4 bases, with 14 bases left in between. Germline loops: CDR1 SGHNT, CDR2 YENEEA. The CDR3 DNA is TGTGCCAGCAGTCGTCAGGGGTCGGCAGATACGCAGTATTTT. Translating gives CASSRQGSADTQYF.

V is TRBV7-3 and J is TRBJ2-6; no firm D call. Germline loops: CDR1 SGHTA, CDR2 FQGTGA. The CDR3 consists of 16 residues. Trimming stripped 2 bases from V and 0 bases from J, with 8 bases between. CDR3 loop: CASSLAGNSGANVLTF. The CDR3, as DNA: TGTGCCAGCAGCTTAGCAGGTAACTCTGGGGCCAACGTCCTGACTTTC.

This clonotype showed up just a few times. This rearrangement joins TRBV15 to TRBJ1-2; TRBD1 aligns across 7 bases. Germline values: CDR1 LNHNV, CDR2 YYDKDF (reference sequence). The length of the CDR3 is 16 residues. J lost 4 bases, V lost 0 bases, and 8 bases had no gene match. The CDR3 DNA reads TGTGCCACCAGCAGAGAATGGGACAGCGTATCCTATGGCTACACCTTC. Its protein product is CATSREWDSVSYGYTF.

This sequence joins TRBV15 and TRBJ1-6; no clear D. CDR3 size: 16 residues. Germline lookup yields CDR1 LNHNV and CDR2 YYDKDF (reference sequence). The germline V and J ends were trimmed by 3 bases and 10 bases, with 19 bases remaining between them. CDR3: CATSRAAVGPGSPLHF. The CDR3 region has the DNA TGTGCCACCAGCAGGGCCGCGGTGGGCCCGGGATCACCCCTCCACTTT.

The DNA for the CDR3 is TGCAGCGTTCAGGGGGTTGTAAACACTGAAGCTTTCTTT. Residues: CSVQGVVNTEAFF. This rearrangement joins TRBV29-1 to TRBJ1-1; 7 nucleotides line up with TRBD1. V shed 5 bases, J shed 2 bases, and the junction held 5 bases outside the gene matches. CDR1 is SQVTM, CDR2 ANQGSEA, per germline. This CDR3 spans 13 amino acids.

The J gene is TRBJ2-5, the V gene TRBV29-1, with D perhaps matching TRBD1 or TRBD2 (5 bases each). CDR1 SQVTM and CDR2 ANQGSEA come from the germline V gene. Trimming left V 4 bases short and J 4 bases short, with 16 bases between. The CDR3 length is 14 residues. CDR3 sequence reads: CSVGGDPDRETQYF. CDR3 DNA: TGCAGCGTTGGAGGGGACCCGGACCGAGAGACCCAGTACTTC.

This clonotype has only a few counts. This chain links TRBV13 with TRBJ2-5; 7 bases align to TRBD2. The CDR3 spans 16 residues. With V trimmed by 5 bases and J by 4 bases, 13 bases remained unmatched. The germline CDR1 and CDR2 sequences are PRHDT and FYEKMQ (reference sequence). The CDR3 here is CASSILLGGLVETQYF. CDR3 DNA sequence: TGTGCCAGCAGCATTCTCTTGGGAGGGCTGGTAGAGACCCAGTACTTC.

This clonotype was observed a handful of times. This may be a read error: a much more frequent sequence differs by one nucleotide. This chain links TRBV2 with TRBJ1-1; D remains ambiguous. Germline V gene lookup returns CDR1 SNHLY and CDR2 FYNNEI. The CDR3 loop spans 15 amino acids. In DNA form, the CDR3 reads TGTGCCAGCAGTGAAGCAGGGCGTCTGAACACTGAAGCTTCCTTT. Its translation is CASSEAGRLNTEASF.

This chain uses TRBV5-6 with TRBJ1-1, with a weak D call TRBD1 (6 bases). CDR3 length: 13 residues. CDR1 and CDR2 (germline): SGHDT, YYEEEE. V gave up 4 bases and J gave up 5 bases, with 12 bases separating them. CDR3 nucleotides: TGTGCCAGCAGCCAGGGGTACGGGACTGAAGCTTTCTTT. It encodes CASSQGYGTEAFF.

The gene calls are TRBV6-9 and TRBJ1-3; no firm D call. V was shortened by 2 bases and J by 0 bases, with 5 bases between the two germline ends. CDR3 length: 14 residues. Germline-derived CDR1 and CDR2 are MNHGY and SVAAGI. DNA for the CDR3: TGTGCCAGCAGTTATGCGGGCTCTGGAAACACCATATATTTT. Translated: CASSYAGSGNTIYF.

Only a few counts were recorded for this clonotype. The chain uses TRBV6-1 and TRBJ2-2; D may be TRBD2 (5 bases). CDR3 length: 15 amino acids. Germline V gene sequence: CDR1 MNHNS, CDR2 SASEGT. Trimming cost V 6 bases and J 4 bases, with 15 bases left between them. In nucleotides, the CDR3 is TGTGCCAGCAGGCTTACTAGAATCGGCACCGGGGAGCTGTTTTTT. This encodes CASRLTRIGTGELFF.

The V call is TRBV12-5, the J call TRBJ1-1; unclear D gene. Trimming cost V 5 bases and J 0 bases, with 16 bases left between them. Germline CDR1 is LGHNT and CDR2 is FRNRAP. This CDR3 region has 16 residues. The CDR3 sequence: CASGLFPGPLNTEAFF. The CDR3 bases are TGTGCTAGTGGTCTTTTCCCGGGCCCTTTGAACACTGAAGCTTTCTTT. The complete variable domain, with remaining parts taken from reference TRBV12-5 and TRBJ1-1, reads DARVTQTPRHKVTEMGQEVTMRCQPILGHNTVFWYRQTMMQGLELLAYFRNRAPLDDSGMPKDRFSAEMPDATLATLKIQPSEPRDSAVYFCASGLFPGPLNTEAFFGQGTRLTVV.

The chain recombines TRBV6-2 or TRBV6-3 with TRBJ2-7; 13 bases are a match to TRBD2. This CDR3 has 18 amino acids. Germline CDR1 and CDR2: MNHEY and SVGEGT. V gave up 5 bases and J gave up 1 base; unmatched junction bases: 11. CDR3 protein: CASSDRVPGLAGSYEQYF. CDR3 sequence (DNA): TGTGCCAGCAGTGATAGAGTTCCGGGACTAGCGGGGTCCTACGAGCAGTACTTC.

This clonotype was recorded at least ten times. The J gene is TRBJ2-7, the V gene TRBV2, with 9 bases fitting TRBD2. The CDR3 length is 14 residues. CDR1 is SNHLY and CDR2 is FYNNEI in the germline V gene. Trimming at V came to 6 bases and at J to 4 bases, leaving 7 bases not matched to a gene. For the CDR3, the DNA is TGTGCCAGCAGCCTTAGCGGGAGTAGATACGAGCAGTACTTC. Translating it yields CASSLSGSRYEQYF.

This clonotype was picked up many times. The chain links TRBV6-5 to TRBJ2-7, with a weak D call TRBD2 (5 bases). The ends were cut back, 2 bases at V and 6 bases at J, with 11 bases in the middle. Per the germline V gene, CDR1 is MNHEY and CDR2 is SVGAGI. The CDR3 is 13 amino acids. CDR3 region: CASSYGGELEQYF. The CDR3 nucleotides read TGTGCCAGCAGTTACGGAGGTGAGCTCGAGCAGTACTTC.

This clonotype was seen ten or more times. The rearrangement links TRBV11-2 to TRBJ2-7; 11 nucleotides line up with TRBD2. The length of the CDR3 is 17 residues. The germline CDR1 and CDR2 sequences are SGHAT and FQNNGV. Germline trimming cut 3 bases from V and 6 bases from J; bases unmatched to any gene: 13. The CDR3 coding sequence is TGTGCCAGCAGCTTTAATCCACTCCTAGCGGGAGGTAGCGAGCAGTACTTC. Translated: CASSFNPLLAGGSEQYF.

This clonotype came up a few times. The CDR3 nucleotides are TGTGCTAGTGGTTACTCCCGGGACGGCTCTGGAAACACCATATATTTT. Residues: CASGYSRDGSGNTIYF. V usage is TRBV12-5 and J usage is TRBJ1-3; maybe TRBD1 (5 bases). Germline assignment: CDR1 LGHNT and CDR2 FRNRAP. Trimming stripped 4 bases from V and 0 bases from J, with 13 bases between. This CDR3 region has 16 residues.

The CDR3 sequence: CASSGRDRVETQYF. CDR3 sequence (DNA): TGTGCCAGCAGCGGAAGGGACAGGGTGGAGACCCAGTACTTC. The rearrangement links TRBV9 to TRBJ2-5; 9 bases line up with TRBD1. The germline gives CDR1 SGDLS, CDR2 YYNGEE. J gave up 5 bases and V 3 bases, and 5 bases lay outside the gene matches. The CDR3 loop spans 14 amino acids.

The chain combines TRBV11-3 with TRBJ2-2; D perhaps matches TRBD1 (5 bases). The V end was cut by 2 bases, the J end by 1 base, with 8 bases between. Germline V gene data show CDR1 as SGHNT and CDR2 as YENEEA. The CDR3 covers 15 residues. CDR3: CASSLSRGNTGELFF. The CDR3 DNA sequence: TGTGCCAGCAGCTTAAGTAGGGGGAACACCGGGGAGCTGTTTTTT. Filled out from reference TRBV11-3 and TRBJ2-2, the complete variable domain reads EAGVVQSPRYKIIEKKQPVAFWCNPISGHNTLYWYLQNLGQGPELLIRYENEEAVDDSQLPKDRFSAERLKGVDSTLKIQPAELGDSAVYLCASSLSRGNTGELFFGEGSRLTVL.

The V and J genes are TRBV5-6 and TRBJ1-1; D is ambiguous. The V gene lost 1 base and the J gene lost 6 bases, with 19 bases spanning the gap. The CDR3 is made up of 16 amino acids. Germline assignment: CDR1 SGHDT and CDR2 YYEEEE. Here the CDR3 DNA reads TGTGCCAGCAGCTTGCCAAATCAAGGGTTTAGGGCTGAAGCTTTCTTT. It encodes CASSLPNQGFRAEAFF.

The chain carries TRBV19 and TRBJ2-6, with no clear D. Looked up from germline, CDR1 is LNHDA and CDR2 is SQIVND (reference sequence). V was trimmed by 6 bases and J by 3 bases, leaving 9 bases between them. The length of the CDR3 is 14 residues. DNA of the CDR3: TGTGCCAGTAGGTTCGGTGGTGGGGCCAACGTCCTGACTTTC. As protein: CASRFGGGANVLTF.

This clonotype showed up just a few times. The V call is TRBV6-1, the J call TRBJ2-7; a possible D gene is TRBD1 (6 bases). V gave up 3 bases and J gave up 2 bases, with 8 bases separating them. CDR3 length: 13 amino acids. CDR1 and CDR2 (germline): MNHNS, SASEGT. CDR3 DNA: TGTGCCAGCAGTGACGGGACAACCTACGAGCAGTACTTC. This encodes CASSDGTTYEQYF.

This clonotype was observed many times. V usage is TRBV11-2 and J usage is TRBJ1-2; TRBD1 matches at 7 bases. Germline CDR1 and CDR2: SGHAT and FQNNGV. The CDR3 consists of 16 residues. Germline trimming cut 5 bases from V and 8 bases from J; bases unmatched to any gene: 17. CDR3 residues: CASSPLTGKGQEGYTF. CDR3 sequence (DNA): TGTGCCAGCAGCCCCCTGACAGGGAAAGGGCAAGAAGGCTACACCTTC. Together with reference TRBV11-2 and TRBJ1-2, the CDR3 gives the full variable domain: EAGVAQSPRYKIIEKRQSVAFWCNPISGHATLYWYQQILGQGPKLLIQFQNNGVVDDSQLPKDRFSAERLKGVDSTLKIQPAKLEDSAVYLCASSPLTGKGQEGYTFGSGTRLTVV.